The entry that follows covers one T cell receptor (beta chain) sequence. Its antigen is currently unknown. Germline V CDR1 and CDR2: SQVTM, ANQGSEA. The J segment lost 7 bases and the V segment lost 4 bases, leaving 10 bases of the junction unmatched. There are 14 residues in the CDR3. This sample was included in a study of T cell responses to AZD1222 COVID-19 vaccine. At the level of the study: Samples with a second dose at about 4 or about 12 weeks were pooled together. Study-level points and caveats: Donors in the cohort were predominantly white British and more often female, and clonal diversity was possibly underestimated.

The table came from immunoSEQ multiplex PCR; TCRdb's copy has only in-frame clones and leaves some out. The table shows over 130,000 clones, with 75% to 90% occurring only once. The rearrangement joins TRBV29-1 to TRBJ2-7, with TRBD1 matching 10 bases. Sequenced material: peripheral blood, taken on day 0 of AZD1222 vaccination. This TCR was recovered from an adult in good health. CDR3 protein: CSVGTGGVVREQYF. The DNA for the CDR3 is TGCAGCGTTGGGACAGGGGGAGTTGTAAGGGAGCAGTACTTC.